This T cell receptor (beta chain) is from a study of T cell clonality in common variable immunodeficiency. Findings and limits, study-wide: CVID subjects shared fewer TCRbeta clones than healthy controls did. CVID subjects showed higher TCRbeta clonality than healthy controls.

This clone came up a few times. Its antigen is not known. This likely came from a read error, as a far larger clone is one base away. The observed sequence ends 3 residues before the CDR3 terminus, with the missing tail filled in from the germline J gene. There are 16 residues in the CDR3. Per the germline V gene, CDR1 is MNHEY and CDR2 is SVGEGT. Some clones are missing from TCRdb's copy, which holds only in-frame ones; the method was immunoSEQ multiplex PCR. There are approximately 57,000 clones in the sample, none observed a single time. The gene calls are TRBV6-2 or TRBV6-3 and TRBJ2-7; TRBD2 might be the D (5 bases). This TCR came from a person between 18 and 75 years old in good health. The material sequenced was peripheral blood mononuclear cells. CDR3 region: CATSRPTWSGAYEQYF. CDR3 DNA (partial): TGTGCCACCAGTCGTCCCACTTGGAGCGGAGCTTACGAG.